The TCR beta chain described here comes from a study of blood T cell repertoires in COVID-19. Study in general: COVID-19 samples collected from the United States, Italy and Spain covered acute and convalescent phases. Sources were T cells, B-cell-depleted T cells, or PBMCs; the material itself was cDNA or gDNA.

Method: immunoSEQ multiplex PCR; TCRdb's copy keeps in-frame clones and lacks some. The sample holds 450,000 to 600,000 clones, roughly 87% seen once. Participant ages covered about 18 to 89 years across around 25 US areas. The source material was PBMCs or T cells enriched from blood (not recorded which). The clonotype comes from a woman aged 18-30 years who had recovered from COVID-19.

The DNA for the CDR3 is TGCAGCGTAACAGTTAGCAATCAGCCCCAGCATTTT. Amino acid sequence: CSVTVSNQPQHF. The chain combines TRBV29-1 with TRBJ1-5; D gene unclear. The CDR3 runs to 12 residues. Germline values: CDR1 SQVTM, CDR2 ANQGSEA. V lost 6 bases and J lost 0, with 6 bases in between.